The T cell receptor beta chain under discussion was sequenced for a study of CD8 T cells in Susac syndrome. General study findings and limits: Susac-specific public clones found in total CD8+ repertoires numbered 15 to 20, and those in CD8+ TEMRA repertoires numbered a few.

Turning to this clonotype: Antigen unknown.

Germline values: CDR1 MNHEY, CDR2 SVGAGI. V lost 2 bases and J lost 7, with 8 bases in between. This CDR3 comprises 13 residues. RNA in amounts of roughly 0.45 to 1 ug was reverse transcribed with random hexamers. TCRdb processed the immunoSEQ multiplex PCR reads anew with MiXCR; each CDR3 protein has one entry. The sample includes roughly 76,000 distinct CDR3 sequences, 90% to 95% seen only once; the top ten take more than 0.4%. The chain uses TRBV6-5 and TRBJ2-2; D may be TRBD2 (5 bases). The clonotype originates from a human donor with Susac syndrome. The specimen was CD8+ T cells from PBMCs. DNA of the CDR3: TGTGCCAGCAGTTACGGAGGAATCGGGGAGCTGTTTTTT. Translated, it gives CASSYGGIGELFF.